This TCR beta chain was recorded in a study of blood T cell repertoires in COVID-19. Profiled with immunoSEQ multiplex PCR; TCRdb holds only in-frame clones, not every one. The sample includes about 280,000 clones, almost 85% of them seen just once. Germline CDR1 and CDR2: SEHNR and FQNEAQ (reference sequence). There are 13 residues in the CDR3. The V gene lost 6 bases and the J gene lost 7 bases, with 16 bases spanning the gap. V and J are TRBV7-9 and TRBJ2-7, with D tentatively TRBD1 (5 bases). The sequencing sample was made of peripheral blood. The origin of this receptor is a man aged 50 to 60 with active or convalescent COVID-19. CDR3: CASSVGAPQEQYF. The CDR3 DNA is TGTGCCAGCAGTGTAGGGGCCCCCCAAGAGCAGTACTTC.